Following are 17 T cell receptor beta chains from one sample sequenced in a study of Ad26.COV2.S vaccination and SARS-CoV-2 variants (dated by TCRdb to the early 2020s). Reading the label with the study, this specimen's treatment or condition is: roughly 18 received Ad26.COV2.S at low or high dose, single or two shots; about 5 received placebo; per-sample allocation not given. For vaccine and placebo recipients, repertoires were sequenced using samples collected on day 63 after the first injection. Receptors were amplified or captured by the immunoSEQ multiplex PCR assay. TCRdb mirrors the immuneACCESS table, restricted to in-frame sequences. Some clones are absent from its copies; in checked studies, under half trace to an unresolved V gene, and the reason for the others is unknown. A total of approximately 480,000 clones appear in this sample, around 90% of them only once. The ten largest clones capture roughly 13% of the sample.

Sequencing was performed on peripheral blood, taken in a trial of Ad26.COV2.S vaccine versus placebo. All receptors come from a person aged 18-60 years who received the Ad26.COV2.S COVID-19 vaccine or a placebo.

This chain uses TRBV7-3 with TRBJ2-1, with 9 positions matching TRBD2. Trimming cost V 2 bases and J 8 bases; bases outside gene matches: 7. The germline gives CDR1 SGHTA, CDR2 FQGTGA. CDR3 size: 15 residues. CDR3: CASSLVAGVPHEQFF. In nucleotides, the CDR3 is TGTGCCAGCAGCTTAGTAGCGGGAGTACCCCATGAGCAGTTCTTC.

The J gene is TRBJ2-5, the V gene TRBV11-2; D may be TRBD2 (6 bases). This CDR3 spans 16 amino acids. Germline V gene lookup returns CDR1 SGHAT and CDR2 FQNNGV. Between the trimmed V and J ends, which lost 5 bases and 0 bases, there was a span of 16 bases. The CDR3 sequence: CASSPRLGGYQETQYF. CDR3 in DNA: TGTGCCAGCAGCCCCCGGTTGGGGGGTTACCAAGAGACCCAGTACTTC.

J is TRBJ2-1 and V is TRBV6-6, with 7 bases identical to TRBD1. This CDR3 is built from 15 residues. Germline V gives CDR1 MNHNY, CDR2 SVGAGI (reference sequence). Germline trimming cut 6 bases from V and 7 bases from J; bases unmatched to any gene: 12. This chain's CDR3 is CASSIDRVPSNEQFF. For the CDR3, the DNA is TGTGCCAGCAGCATCGACAGGGTACCGTCAAATGAGCAGTTCTTC.

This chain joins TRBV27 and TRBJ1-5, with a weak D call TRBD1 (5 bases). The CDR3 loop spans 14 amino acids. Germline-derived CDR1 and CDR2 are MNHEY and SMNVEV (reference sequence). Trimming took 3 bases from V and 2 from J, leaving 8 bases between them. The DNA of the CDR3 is TGTGCCAGCAGTTTTAGGGGTGGCAATCAGCCCCAGCATTTT. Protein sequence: CASSFRGGNQPQHF.

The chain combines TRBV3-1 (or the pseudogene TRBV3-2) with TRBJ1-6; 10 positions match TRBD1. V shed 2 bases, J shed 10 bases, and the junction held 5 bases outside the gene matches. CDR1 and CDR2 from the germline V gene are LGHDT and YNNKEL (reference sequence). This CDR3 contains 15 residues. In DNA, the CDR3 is TGTGCCAGCAGCCAAACTGGACAGGGGGAGTCACCCCTCCACTTT. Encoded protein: CASSQTGQGESPLHF.

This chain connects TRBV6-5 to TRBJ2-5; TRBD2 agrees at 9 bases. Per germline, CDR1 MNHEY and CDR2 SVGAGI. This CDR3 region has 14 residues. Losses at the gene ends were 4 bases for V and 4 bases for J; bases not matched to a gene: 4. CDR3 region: CASSSPGLAETQYF. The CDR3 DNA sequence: TGTGCCAGCAGTTCCCCGGGACTAGCAGAGACCCAGTACTTC.

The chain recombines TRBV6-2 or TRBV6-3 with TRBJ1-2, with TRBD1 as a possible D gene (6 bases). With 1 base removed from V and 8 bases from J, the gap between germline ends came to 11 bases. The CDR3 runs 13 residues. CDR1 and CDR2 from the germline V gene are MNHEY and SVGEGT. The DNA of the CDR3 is TGTGCCAGCAGTTACTGGGACATGGAAGGCTACACCTTC. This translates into CASSYWDMEGYTF.

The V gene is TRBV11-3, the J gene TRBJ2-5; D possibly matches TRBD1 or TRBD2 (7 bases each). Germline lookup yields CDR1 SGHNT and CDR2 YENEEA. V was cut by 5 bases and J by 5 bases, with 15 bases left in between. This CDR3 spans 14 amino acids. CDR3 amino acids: CASSQGGGDETQYF. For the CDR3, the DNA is TGTGCCAGCAGCCAGGGAGGGGGCGATGAGACCCAGTACTTC.

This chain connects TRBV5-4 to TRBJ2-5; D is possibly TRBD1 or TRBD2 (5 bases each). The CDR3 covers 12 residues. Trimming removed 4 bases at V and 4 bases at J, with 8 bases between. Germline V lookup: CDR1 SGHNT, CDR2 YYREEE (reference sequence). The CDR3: CASSRGSETQYF. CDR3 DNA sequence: TGTGCCAGCAGCCGGGGCTCAGAGACCCAGTACTTC.

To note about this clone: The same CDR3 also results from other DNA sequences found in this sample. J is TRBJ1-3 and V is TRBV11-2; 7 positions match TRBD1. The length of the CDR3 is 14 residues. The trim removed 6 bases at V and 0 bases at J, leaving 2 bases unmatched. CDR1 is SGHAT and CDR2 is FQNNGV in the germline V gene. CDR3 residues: CASSPGGSGNTIYF. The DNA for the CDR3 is TGTGCCAGCAGTCCAGGGGGCTCTGGAAACACCATATATTTT. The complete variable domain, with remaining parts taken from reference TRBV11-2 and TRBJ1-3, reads EAGVAQSPRYKIIEKRQSVAFWCNPISGHATLYWYQQILGQGPKLLIQFQNNGVVDDSQLPKDRFSAERLKGVDSTLKIQPAKLEDSAVYLCASSPGGSGNTIYFGEGSWLTVV.

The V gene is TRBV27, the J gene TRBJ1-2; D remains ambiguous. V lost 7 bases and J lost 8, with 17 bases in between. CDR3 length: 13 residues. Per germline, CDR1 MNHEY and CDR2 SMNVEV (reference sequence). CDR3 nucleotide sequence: TGTGCCAGCACCCCAGACCCGGGGAGAGGCTACACCTTC. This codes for CASTPDPGRGYTF.

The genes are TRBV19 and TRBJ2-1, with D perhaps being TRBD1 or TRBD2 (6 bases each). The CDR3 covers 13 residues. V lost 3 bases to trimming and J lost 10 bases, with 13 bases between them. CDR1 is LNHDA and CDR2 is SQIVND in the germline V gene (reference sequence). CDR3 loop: CASSIQGRGEQFF. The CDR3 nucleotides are TGTGCCAGTAGTATCCAGGGGCGGGGAGAGCAGTTCTTC. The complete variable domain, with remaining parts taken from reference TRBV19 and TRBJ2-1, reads DGGITQSPKYLFRKEGQNVTLSCEQNLNHDAMYWYRQDPGQGLRLIYYSQIVNDFQKGDIAEGYSVSREKKESFPLTVTSAQKNPTAFYLCASSIQGRGEQFFGPGTRLTVL.

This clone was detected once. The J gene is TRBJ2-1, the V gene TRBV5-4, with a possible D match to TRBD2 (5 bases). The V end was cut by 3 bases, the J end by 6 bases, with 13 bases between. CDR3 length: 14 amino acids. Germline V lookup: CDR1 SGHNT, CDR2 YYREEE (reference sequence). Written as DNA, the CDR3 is TGTGCCAGCAGCTCTACGGGATTTAGCAATGAGCAGTTCTTC. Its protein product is CASSSTGFSNEQFF.

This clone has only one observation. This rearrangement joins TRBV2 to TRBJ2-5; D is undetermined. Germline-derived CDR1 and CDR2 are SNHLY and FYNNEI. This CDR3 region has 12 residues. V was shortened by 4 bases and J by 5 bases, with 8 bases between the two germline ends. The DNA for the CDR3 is TGTGCCAGCAGTGCAGCGCCGGAGACCCAGTACTTC. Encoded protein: CASSAAPETQYF.

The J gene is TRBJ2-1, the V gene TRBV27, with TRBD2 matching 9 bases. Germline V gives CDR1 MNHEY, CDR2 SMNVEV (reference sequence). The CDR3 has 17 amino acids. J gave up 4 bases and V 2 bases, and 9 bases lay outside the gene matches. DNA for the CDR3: TGTGCCAGCAGTTTACGGGTAGCGGGAGCAGCTTACAATGAGCAGTTCTTC. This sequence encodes CASSLRVAGAAYNEQFF.

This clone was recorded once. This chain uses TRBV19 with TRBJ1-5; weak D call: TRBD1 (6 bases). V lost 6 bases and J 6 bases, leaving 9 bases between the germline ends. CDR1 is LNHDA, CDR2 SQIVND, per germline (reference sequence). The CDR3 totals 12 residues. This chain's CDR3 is CASRGGLQPQHF. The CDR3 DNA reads TGTGCCAGTAGGGGGGGCCTTCAGCCCCAGCATTTT. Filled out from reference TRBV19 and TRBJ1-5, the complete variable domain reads DGGITQSPKYLFRKEGQNVTLSCEQNLNHDAMYWYRQDPGQGLRLIYYSQIVNDFQKGDIAEGYSVSREKKESFPLTVTSAQKNPTAFYLCASRGGLQPQHFGDGTRLSIL.

The CDR3 is CASLGANEKLFF. The CDR3, as DNA: TGTGCCAGCCTAGGCGCTAATGAAAAACTGTTTTTT. The rearrangement joins TRBV19 to TRBJ1-4, with no clear D. Germline lookup yields CDR1 LNHDA and CDR2 SQIVND (reference sequence). Trimming shortened V by 9 bases and J by 3 bases, and 8 bases separated the two germline ends. The CDR3 sequence is 12 residues long.